A single sample gave rise to the 7 T cell receptor beta chains below, sequenced in a study of identifying expanded T cells in peripheral blood. Measured with immunoSEQ multiplex PCR; TCRdb has only the in-frame clones, and not every one. This table holds 84,000 or so clones, about 89% found once. Sequenced material: blood. The receptors here all came from a person between 18 and 69 years old in good health.

The chain combines TRBV29-1 with TRBJ2-1; 9 nucleotides line up with TRBD2. The germline V gene encodes CDR1 SQVTM and CDR2 ANQGSEA. Germline trimming cut 4 bases from V and 8 bases from J; bases unmatched to any gene: 6. The length of the CDR3 is 13 residues. CDR3 DNA: TGCAGCGTTGTGGGCGGGGGGGGCCATGAGCAGTTCTTC. Translating it yields CSVVGGGGHEQFF.

This sequence joins TRBV6-6 and TRBJ1-2; D unclear. The CDR3 sequence is 13 residues long. CDR1 is MNHNY, CDR2 SVGAGI, per germline (reference sequence). Trimming removed 5 bases from V and 4 bases from J, with 11 bases in between. The CDR3, as DNA: TGTGCCAGCAGTAGTGGGAGTTCCTATGGCTACACCTTC. This encodes CASSSGSSYGYTF.

The DNA for the CDR3 is TGTGCCAGCCGACCCGTTGGGTCTCAGCCCCAGCATTTT. This encodes CASRPVGSQPQHF. The chain carries TRBV28 and TRBJ1-5; D uncertain. Between the trimmed V and J ends, which lost 8 bases and 6 bases, there was a span of 14 bases. CDR3 length: 13 amino acids. Germline lookup yields CDR1 MDHEN and CDR2 SYDVKM.

The rearrangement links TRBV30 to TRBJ1-4; TRBD1 is a possible D gene (5 bases). This CDR3 is 12 amino acids long. V dropped 7 bases and J dropped 4 bases, with 10 bases sitting between them. Germline CDR1 and CDR2: GTSNPN and SVGIG (reference sequence). The chain's CDR3 is CASGGINEKLFF. Written as DNA, the CDR3 is TGTGCCTCCGGGGGGATTAATGAAAAACTGTTTTTT.

V usage is TRBV4-1 and J usage is TRBJ2-2; D gene unclear. Germline assignment: CDR1 MGHRA and CDR2 YSYEKL. The length of the CDR3 is 13 residues. The germline V and J ends were trimmed by 2 bases and 5 bases, with 6 bases remaining between them. This chain's CDR3 is CASSQYKTGELFF. CDR3 nucleotides: TGCGCCAGCAGCCAATACAAAACCGGGGAGCTGTTTTTT.

V usage is TRBV29-1 and J usage is TRBJ2-3; the D is unclear. V shed 3 bases and J shed 6 bases, with 4 bases lying between them. The CDR3 is made up of 10 amino acids. Germline lookup yields CDR1 SQVTM and CDR2 ANQGSEA. The chain's CDR3 is CSVDSDTQYF. CDR3 nucleotide sequence: TGCAGCGTTGATTCCGATACGCAGTATTTT.

Comment on this clone: The identical CDR3 is also encoded by other nucleotide sequences in the sample. The rearrangement links TRBV7-2 to TRBJ1-5; TRBD1 is a possible D gene (6 bases). Germline assignment: CDR1 SGHTA and CDR2 FQGNSA. The CDR3 is 15 amino acids. Trimming left V 1 base short and J 1 base short, with 8 bases between. CDR3 in amino acids: CASSLVGGSNQPQHF. CDR3 sequence (DNA): TGTGCCAGCAGCTTAGTAGGGGGGAGCAATCAGCCCCAGCATTTT.